This T cell receptor (beta chain) comes out of a study of T-cell reconstitution after alpha-beta-depleted transplantation in children (dated by TCRdb to the mid-2010s). Study-level background: T-cell immune reconstitution after TCRalphabeta/CD19-depleted allogeneic hematopoietic cell transplantation in children was quantitatively tracked in the study by means of TCR repertoire profiling. Study-wide conclusions, independent of this receptor: Apparently early alphabetaT-cell count recovery about two months after transplant reportedly relied on only several hundred rapidly expanded clones derived from non-depleted graft cells. Hyperexpanded clone frequencies declined over subsequent months; after one year, T-cell counts and TCRbeta diversity were mostly attributed to newly produced T cells. The high TCRbeta diversity at day 60 in some patients was ascribed to recipient T cells and intrathymic progenitors that had survived conditioning.

The treatment or condition tag for this specimen amounts to: allogeneic hematopoietic cell transplantation with graft depleted of TCRalphabeta T cells and CD19 B cells. The transplant recipients were children given TCRalphabeta/CD19-depleted allogeneic hematopoietic cell grafts. Library preparation was by PCR. Sequencing took place on an Illumina HiSeq 2500. To normalize quantification of the TCRbeta repertoire, the TCR libraries were built with molecular barcoding that relied on unique molecular identifiers. Starting from the raw public reads, TCRdb applied fastp trimming at Q25, assembled clones with MiXCR and retained in-frame beta chains. A single entry per CDR3 protein holds the most common genes and DNA from its merged rows. Here the sample has about 870,000 distinct CDR3 sequences; around 15% occur a single time. Roughly 5% of the sample lies in the top ten. Reading the germline V gene (reference sequence) gives CDR1 LNHNV and CDR2 YYDKDF. Its CDR3 holds 17 amino acids, cysteine through phenylalanine. Only CDR3 DNA is held: 51 bases, read in frame from base 1. Between the V and J ends, shortened by 3 bases and 8 bases respectively, the junction contains 25 bases.

In regard to this clonotype: The specificity of this receptor is unknown. One base away there is no much larger clone; base qualities are not given.

The TCR sequence derives from a male patient younger than 18 who had a stem cell transplant for acute lymphoblastic leukemia, so the T cells may come from the graft donor. The chain was built from TRBV15 and TRBJ1-2; matching of 6 bases hints at TRBD1 as the D gene. The source material was PBMCs, mostly from graft donor cells, sampled 360 days after TCRalphabeta/CD19-depleted stem cell transplant. The CDR3 corresponds to CATSSPLYRVTWEGYTF. The DNA sequence follows: TGTGCCACCAGCAGCCCTTTATACAGGGTTACTTGGGAGGGCTACACCTTC.